The clone carrying this T cell receptor (beta chain) was seen only once. The data belong to a study of blood T cell repertoires in COVID-19. V shed 0 bases, J shed 4 bases, and the junction held 5 bases outside the gene matches. Looked up from germline, CDR1 is LGHNA and CDR2 is YSLEER. The CDR3 is 15 residues long. Sequencing used immunoSEQ multiplex PCR; TCRdb keeps in-frame clones, though not all of them. The sample yields about 300,000 clones, 83% seen once. Sequencing was performed on peripheral blood. This receptor was taken from a woman aged 50 to 65 who had recovered from COVID-19. This rearrangement joins TRBV4-3 to TRBJ2-5; 7 bases map to TRBD2. The CDR3 DNA sequence: TGCGCCAGCAGCCAAGACGGGAGGTGGGGAGAGACCCAGTACTTC. Amino acid sequence: CASSQDGRWGETQYF.